This T cell receptor beta chain came from a study of PD-1 blockade in classical Hodgkin lymphoma. Study findings and constraints: Undefined causes, possibly disease activity or prior therapy, underlie the repertoire differences. TCR diversity in CD4+, not CD8+, cells rose significantly by C4D1. Newly diagnosed patients were reported to exhibit reduced baseline TCR diversity relative to healthy donors. The baseline diversity of complete responders showed similarity to that of newly diagnosed patients.

This table comes from immunoSEQ multiplex PCR, and its TCRdb copy is limited to in-frame clones, with some not included. The table includes tens of thousands of clones, around two thirds detected once. V lost 4 bases and J 7 bases, leaving 21 bases between the germline ends. CDR3 length: 16 amino acids. Per the germline V gene, CDR1 is SGDLS and CDR2 is YYNGEE. Patients all relapsed after autologous stem cell transplantation, and there was variation in brentuximab vedotin exposure. This clone was seen only a few times. Its antigen is as yet unknown. The gene calls are TRBV9 and TRBJ2-1; D gene unclear. This TCR derives from a human donor with classical Hodgkin lymphoma. The material was peripheral blood mononuclear cells (PBMCs), obtained at baseline. CDR3 sequence: CASSPSGVPIGNEQFF. The CDR3 DNA reads TGTGCCAGCAGCCCATCCGGCGTCCCGATAGGGAATGAGCAGTTCTTC.